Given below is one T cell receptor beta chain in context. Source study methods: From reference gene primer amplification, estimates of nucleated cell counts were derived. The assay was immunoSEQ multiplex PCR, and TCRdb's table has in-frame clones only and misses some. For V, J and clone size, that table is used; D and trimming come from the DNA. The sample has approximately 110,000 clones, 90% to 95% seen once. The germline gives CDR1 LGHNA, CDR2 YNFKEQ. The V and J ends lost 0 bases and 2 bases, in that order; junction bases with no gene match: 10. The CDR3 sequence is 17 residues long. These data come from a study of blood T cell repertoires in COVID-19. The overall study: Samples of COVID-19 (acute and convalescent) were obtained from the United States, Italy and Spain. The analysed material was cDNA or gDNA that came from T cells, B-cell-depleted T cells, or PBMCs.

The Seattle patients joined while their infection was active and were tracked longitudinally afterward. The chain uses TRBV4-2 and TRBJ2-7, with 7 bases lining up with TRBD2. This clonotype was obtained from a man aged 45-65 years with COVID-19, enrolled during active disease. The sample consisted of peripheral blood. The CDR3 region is CASSQEGATSVTYEQYF. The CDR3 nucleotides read TGTGCCAGCAGCCAAGAAGGGGCCACTAGCGTGACCTACGAGCAGTACTTC.